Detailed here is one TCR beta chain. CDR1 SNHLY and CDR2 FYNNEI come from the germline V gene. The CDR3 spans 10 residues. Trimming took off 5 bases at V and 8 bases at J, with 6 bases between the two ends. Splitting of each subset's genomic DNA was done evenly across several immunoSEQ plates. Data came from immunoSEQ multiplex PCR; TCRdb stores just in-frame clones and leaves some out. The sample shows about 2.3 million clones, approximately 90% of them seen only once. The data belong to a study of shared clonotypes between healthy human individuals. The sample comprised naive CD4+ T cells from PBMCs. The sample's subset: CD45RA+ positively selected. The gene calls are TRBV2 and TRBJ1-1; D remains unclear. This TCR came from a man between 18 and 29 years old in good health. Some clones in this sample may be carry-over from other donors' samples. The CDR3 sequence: CASSILEAFF. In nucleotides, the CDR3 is TGTGCCAGCAGTATATTAGAAGCTTTCTTT.